There are many counts of the clone carrying this T cell receptor beta chain. What it binds is not known. Trimming cost V 3 bases and J 1 base; bases outside gene matches: 6. The CDR3 covers 16 residues. Germline V lookup: CDR1 SGHKS, CDR2 YYEKEE (reference sequence). This entry comes from a study of T-cell reconstitution after alpha-beta-depleted transplantation in children. General study findings and limits: The study reportedly traced alpha-beta T cells about two months after transplant to several hundred expanded graft clones. Newly generated T cells supplied most T-cell counts and diversity one year post-transplant.

The TCRbeta library incorporated unique molecular identifiers. TCRdb fed the PCR reads into MiXCR, producing one record per CDR3 protein. The sample contains fewer than 550,000 distinct CDR3 sequences, 11% of which appear only once. The source of this sequence is a female patient between 2 and 10 years old who had a stem cell transplant for aplastic anemia, so the T cells may come from the graft donor. This specimen consisted of PBMCs, mostly from graft donor cells, obtained 180 days after TCRalphabeta/CD19-depleted stem cell transplant. V is TRBV5-5 and J is TRBJ2-1; 8 nucleotides line up with TRBD1. The DNA of the CDR3 is TGTGCCAGCAGCTCCTGGACAGGGAGGTCCTACAATGAGCAGTTCTTC. It is translated as CASSSWTGRSYNEQFF.